This T cell receptor (beta chain) was recovered during a study of T cells in Graves' hyperthyroidism and ophthalmopathy. To note about this clonotype: Lacking the conserved final phenylalanine or tryptophan, this CDR3 likely reflects a read error. The DNA is left out, because the CDR3 cannot be placed on it with certainty; the CDR3 is given as TCRdb lists it.

Ends included, the CDR3 has 13 residues. Looked up from germline, CDR1 is SGHDT and CDR2 is YYEEEE. Amplified TCR beta CDR3 regions derived from RNA transcripts. TCR CDR3 regions were first amplified by RT-PCR with HTBI primers. MiXCR was run by TCRdb on the multiplex PCR reads, yielding one entry per CDR3 protein. The data show about 26,000 distinct CDR3 sequences, over 35% seen once. The sequence derives from a woman aged 30 to 39 with Graves' hyperthyroidism. Material for sequencing was blood. This chain links TRBV5-6 with TRBJ1-1; TRBD1 was called by the table and not checked on the DNA. The CDR3 sequence: CASSLGQGAEAFL.